These T cell receptor beta chains were read from a single sample in a study of blood T cell repertoires in COVID-19. The protocol was immunoSEQ multiplex PCR, while the TCRdb copy is restricted to in-frame clones and leaves out a portion. This table holds fewer than 75,000 clones, roughly 90% found once. The specimen was peripheral blood. These receptors originate from a man aged 65 to 79 with acute or convalescent COVID-19. Both conserved end residues are part of each CDR3. The D gene is left open where the match is weak. Size values are once, few and many counts, or a class for expanded clones, and some rows have none.

j_call v_call d_call clone_size cdr3_aa cdr3_nt
TRBJ1-6 TRBV3-1/TRBV3-2 - - CASSQSKILHF TGTGCCAGCAGCCAGAGTAAGATCCTCCACTTT
TRBJ2-5 TRBV7-2 TRBD2 - CASSPHSIAGGREETQYF TGTGCCAGCAGCCCCCACTCGATAGCGGGGGGGCGAGAAGAGACCCAGTACTTC
TRBJ2-7 TRBV5-4 - - CASRPDRSSYEQYF TGTGCCAGCAGACCAGACAGGAGCTCCTACGAGCAGTACTTC
TRBJ1-1 TRBV18 TRBD1 - CASSGQGGTEAFF TGTGCCAGCTCGGGACAGGGCGGCACTGAAGCTTTCTTT
TRBJ1-1 TRBV29-1 TRBD1 - CSVIDSGGENTEAFF TGCAGCGTTATAGACTCAGGGGGCGAGAACACTGAAGCTTTCTTT
TRBJ2-7 TRBV7-2 TRBD2 - CASSPRGGKGYEQYF TGTGCCAGCAGCCCTCGGGGAGGGAAGGGGTACGAGCAGTACTTC
TRBJ2-7 TRBV3-1/TRBV3-2 TRBD1 - CASSHDRVYEQYF TGTGCCAGCAGCCACGACAGGGTCTACGAGCAGTACTTC
TRBJ2-2 TRBV28 - - CASSLLLAATGELFF TGTGCCAGCAGTTTACTTCTAGCTGCGACCGGGGAGCTGTTTTTT
TRBJ1-1 TRBV5-5 - - CASSLRSLNTEAFF TGTGCCAGCAGCTTGAGGAGCCTGAACACTGAAGCTTTCTTT
TRBJ2-5 TRBV4-2 TRBD2 - CASSQGGGGLQETQYF TGTGCCAGCAGCCAAGGTGGCGGGGGGCTCCAAGAGACCCAGTACTTC
TRBJ1-4 TRBV5-8 TRBD1 - CASSTGQGSTNEKLFF TGTGCCAGCAGCACGGGACAGGGATCCACTAATGAAAAACTGTTTTTT
TRBJ1-1 TRBV7-6 - - CASSLGGQGLGNTEAFF TGTGCCAGCAGCTTAGGGGGACAAGGGTTGGGGAACACTGAAGCTTTCTTT
TRBJ2-2 TRBV5-1 TRBD2 once CASNAGGNTGELFF TGCGCCAGCAACGCGGGGGGGAACACCGGGGAGCTGTTTTTT
TRBJ2-3 TRBV9 - - CASSVKPSSVDTQYF TGTGCCAGCAGCGTGAAGCCTAGTTCGGTAGATACGCAGTATTTT
TRBJ2-5 TRBV7-6 TRBD2 - CASSLASGSGEGETQYF TGTGCCAGCAGCTTAGCGTCGGGTAGCGGGGAGGGAGAGACCCAGTACTTC
TRBJ1-1 TRBV11-2 TRBD1 - CASSSGRDSRDFF TGTGCCAGCAGCTCCGGACGGGACAGTCGGGATTTCTTT
TRBJ1-2 TRBV6-2/TRBV6-3 TRBD1 - CASSFRTNRGYNYGYTF TGTGCCAGCAGTTTCCGAACCAACAGGGGATACAACTATGGCTACACCTTC
TRBJ1-6 TRBV7-3 TRBD1 - CASSLTTGQGASSPLHF TGTGCCAGCAGCTTAACAACGGGACAGGGGGCTAGTTCACCCCTCCACTTT
TRBJ1-1 TRBV5-1 - - CASSLQGVGTEAFF TGCGCCAGCAGCTTGCAGGGTGTTGGCACTGAAGCTTTCTTT
TRBJ2-5 TRBV6-2/TRBV6-3 - - CASSLRVSLAGAQYF TGTGCCAGCAGTTTGCGGGTTTCTCTGGCAGGGGCCCAGTACTTC
TRBJ2-3 TRBV7-9 - - CASSFTARTQPLQLAQYF TGTGCCAGCAGCTTCACGGCCCGGACTCAGCCCCTACAACTAGCGCAGTATTTT
TRBJ2-3 TRBV15 - - CATSRDGRDTQYF TGTGCCACCAGCAGAGATGGGCGAGATACGCAGTATTTT
TRBJ1-2 TRBV11-1 - - CASRSNYGYTF TGTGCCAGCAGATCAAACTATGGCTACACCTTC
TRBJ2-7 TRBV10-3 - - CAISVEEGYEQYF TGTGCCATCAGCGTGGAAGAGGGTTACGAGCAGTACTTC
TRBJ1-1 TRBV5-4 - once CASSGKQGYTEAFF TGTGCCAGCAGCGGAAAACAGGGCTACACTGAAGCTTTCTTT
TRBJ2-1 TRBV14 TRBD2 - CASSLGLAGVNEQFF TGTGCCAGCAGCCTGGGACTAGCGGGGGTCAATGAGCAGTTCTTC
TRBJ2-2 TRBV19 - - CASRRGGQANTGELFF TGTGCCAGTAGGAGAGGGGGACAAGCGAACACCGGGGAGCTGTTTTTT